Listed below are T cell receptor beta chains from one sample, sequenced in a study of identical twins. TCRdb ran MiXCR on the 5' RACE reads and lists one entry per CDR3 protein. Of 250,000 or so distinct CDR3 sequences listed, about 8.3% were seen once; the top ten hold 3% to 3.5%. This same sample was also taken into another study, of yellow fever vaccine responses in identical twins.

Specimen: CD8+ T cells sorted from blood. The receptors shown here come from a woman between 18 and 29 years old in good health. Both conserved end residues are part of each CDR3. Fields, in order: clone size, J gene, D gene, V gene, CDR3 DNA, CDR3 protein. A D gene is named only where the DNA matches it firmly. Not every row has a clone size; where given, it reads once, few, many or a size class.

many,TRBJ2-1,-,TRBV6-5,TGTGCCAGCAGTTGGGACCCCAACAATGAGCAGTTCTTC,CASSWDPNNEQFF
-,TRBJ2-1,TRBD2,TRBV20-1,TGCAGTGCTAGAGATCCACGGCTAGCGGGAGCTATGAGCGATGAGCAGTTCTTC,CSARDPRLAGAMSDEQFF
many,TRBJ2-1,TRBD1,TRBV4-3,TGCGCCAGCAGCCAAGTGTCAGGGGGTGCTGAGCAGTTCTTC,CASSQVSGGAEQFF
-,TRBJ2-1,-,TRBV7-6,TGTGCCAGCAGCTTAGCGCTCGGGGGGCTTACATCCTACAATGAGCAGTTCTTC,CASSLALGGLTSYNEQFF
few,TRBJ2-2,-,TRBV7-8,TGTGCCAGCAGCTTATTTGCGGGCCCACTCCCCACCGGGGAGCTGTTTTTT,CASSLFAGPLPTGELFF
-,TRBJ2-1,TRBD2,TRBV27,TGTGCCAGCAGTTGGGCGGGGGGGCGAGGTTATGAGCAGTTCTTC,CASSWAGGRGYEQFF
many,TRBJ2-2,-,TRBV27,TGTGCCAGCAGTTCCATACTCACCGGGGAGCTGTTTTTT,CASSSILTGELFF
many,TRBJ2-3,-,TRBV3-1,TGTGCCAGCAGCCAAGAGGATACGCAGTATTTT,CASSQEDTQYF
many,TRBJ2-7,-,TRBV4-2,TGTGCCAGCAGCCAAGTTTTGGGCGGAGGGACCTACGAGCAGTACTTC,CASSQVLGGGTYEQYF
-,TRBJ1-2,-,TRBV9,TGTGCCAGCAGCGACTACTTTGGCTACACCTTC,CASSDYFGYTF
few,TRBJ2-4,-,TRBV7-9,TGTGCCAGCAGCGCCCAAGGGGCGCTGGTAGTGGAAAACATTCAGTACTTC,CASSAQGALVVENIQYF
-,TRBJ2-1,TRBD2,TRBV11-1,TGTGCCAGCAGCTTAAGGGTTCCACTAGCGGATAGATTTCCCTACAATGAGCAGTTCTTC,CASSLRVPLADRFPYNEQFF
many,TRBJ2-3,-,TRBV5-5,TGTGCCAGCGGCCAGTCCCTTAGCACAGATACGCAGTATTTT,CASGQSLSTDTQYF
many,TRBJ2-1,-,TRBV4-3,TGCGCCAGCAGCCAAGATCGTGGACCCACCTACAATGAGCAGTTCTTC,CASSQDRGPTYNEQFF
many,TRBJ2-5,-,TRBV4-1,TGCGCCAGCAGCCAAGACAGGGGCCAAGAGACCCAGTACTTC,CASSQDRGQETQYF
few,TRBJ2-7,-,TRBV20-1,TGCAGTGCTAGAGATGAGGGTGACGAGCAGTACTTC,CSARDEGDEQYF
few,TRBJ2-5,TRBD2,TRBV7-9,TGTGCCAGCAGCTTAGAACTAGCGGACCAAGAGACCCAGTACTTC,CASSLELADQETQYF
many,TRBJ2-7,TRBD1,TRBV29-1,TGCAGCGTGTCTAACCGGGACAGCTTCTCCTACGAGCAGTACTTC,CSVSNRDSFSYEQYF
-,TRBJ2-5,-,TRBV20-1,TGCAGTGCTAGGGTGCTATTGGGGAGCACCTCGGCAGAGACCCAGTACTTC,CSARVLLGSTSAETQYF
once,TRBJ2-7,-,TRBV19,TGTGCCAGTAGTATACAGGCAACCCAAGCCGCCGAGCAGTACTTC,CASSIQATQAAEQYF
many,TRBJ2-7,-,TRBV7-9,TGCGCCAGCAGCCCCAGCGGCTCCTACGAGCAGTACTTC,CASSPSGSYEQYF
-,TRBJ2-1,-,TRBV20-1,TGCAGTGCTAGCGGAGAGGTAGCGGCGTACAATGAGCAGTTCTTC,CSASGEVAAYNEQFF
many,TRBJ1-1,-,TRBV10-3,TGTGCCATCAGGCCGTCTGACACTGAAGCTTTCTTT,CAIRPSDTEAFF
few,TRBJ2-3,TRBD2,TRBV29-1,TGCAGCGCCTTTCCGGGGGGAGCAGATACGCAGTATTTT,CSAFPGGADTQYF
-,TRBJ1-2,-,TRBV29-1,TGCAGCGTTGAAGGGACAGAGAAAACTGGCTACACCTTC,CSVEGTEKTGYTF
many,TRBJ2-1,TRBD2,TRBV12-3/TRBV12-4,TGTGCCAGTGGGACTAGCGGGAGTTACAATGAGCAGTTCTTC,CASGTSGSYNEQFF
few,TRBJ2-5,-,TRBV10-3,TGTGCCATCAGTGGACTTTGGTCGCAAGAGACCCAGTACTTC,CAISGLWSQETQYF
-,TRBJ2-7,TRBD1,TRBV20-1,TGCAGTGCTAACGGGGACAGGGACTACGAGCAGTACTTC,CSANGDRDYEQYF
-,TRBJ2-7,TRBD1,TRBV20-1,TGCAGTGCCTCGACTCCGGGACAGGGCACCTACGAGCAGTACTTC,CSASTPGQGTYEQYF
-,TRBJ2-2,TRBD2,TRBV4-3,TGCGCCAGCAGCCAAGGACTGGGACTAGCCAACACCGGGGAGCTGTTTTTT,CASSQGLGLANTGELFF
-,TRBJ2-1,-,TRBV11-2,TGTGCCAGCAGCTTACCCTACGGGGAGCAGTTCTTC,CASSLPYGEQFF
-,TRBJ2-7,TRBD2,TRBV3-1,TGTGCCAGCAGCACCAGGGAGCGGGAGGAGTACGAGCAGTACTTC,CASSTREREEYEQYF
few,TRBJ2-2,TRBD2,TRBV3-1,TGTGCCAGCAGCCACTGGTATAGCGGGGACACCGGGGAGCTGTTTTTT,CASSHWYSGDTGELFF
-,TRBJ2-2,TRBD1,TRBV9,TGTGCCAGCAGCGAAGGACAGGGCGGCGTAACCGGGGAGCTGTTTTTT,CASSEGQGGVTGELFF
-,TRBJ2-3,-,TRBV24-1,TGTGCCACCAGTGAAGTACGGGAGAGCGCCTACAGCACAGATACGCAGTATTTT,CATSEVRESAYSTDTQYF
-,TRBJ2-1,-,TRBV25-1,TGTGCCAGCAGTGGCCCGGCTAATGAGCAGTTCTTC,CASSGPANEQFF
-,TRBJ2-5,-,TRBV9,TGTGCCAGCAGCGGAGGTGGTGGCGGGCATCTAAAAGAGACCCAGTACTTC,CASSGGGGGHLKETQYF
-,TRBJ1-1,-,TRBV7-2,TGTGCCAGCAGCTTATTGGCTATGAACACTGAAGCTTTCTTT,CASSLLAMNTEAFF
-,TRBJ2-5,TRBD1,TRBV2,TGTGCCAGCAGTGAATTTCGGCAGGGGGAAGAGACCCAGTACTTC,CASSEFRQGEETQYF
many,TRBJ2-7,-,TRBV6-5,TGTGCCAGCAGTCCAACCAGCTACGAGCAGTACTTC,CASSPTSYEQYF
many,TRBJ2-2,-,TRBV13,TGTGCCAGTTCTTCGACAGGGAACACCGGGGAGCTGTTTTTT,CASSSTGNTGELFF
few,TRBJ2-1,-,TRBV20-1,TGCAGTGCTAGAGATCTAGGAGAAAGCTCCTACAATGAGCAGTTCTTC,CSARDLGESSYNEQFF
-,TRBJ2-1,-,TRBV7-3,TGTGCCAGCAGCCCCGCCCATGGTGTTGAGCAGTTCTTC,CASSPAHGVEQFF
many,TRBJ2-2,-,TRBV29-1,TGCAGCGTCCAGGACAGGAACACCGGGGAGCTGTTTTTT,CSVQDRNTGELFF
few,TRBJ1-6,-,TRBV6-1,TGTGCCAGCAGGGGGGGAAATGGTTCACCCCTCCACTTT,CASRGGNGSPLHF
many,TRBJ1-1,-,TRBV10-1,TGCGCCAGCAGTGCAGGGGAGACTGAAGCTTTCTTT,CASSAGETEAFF
many,TRBJ2-2,TRBD1,TRBV7-3,TGTGCCAGCAGTCCAGGGGGACCCGGGGAGCTGTTTTTT,CASSPGGPGELFF
once,TRBJ1-1,-,TRBV6-2/TRBV6-3,TGTGCCAGCACCGCCGGGTCCTACACTGAAGCTTTCTTT,CASTAGSYTEAFF
-,TRBJ2-7,-,TRBV15,TGTGCCACCAGCCCCCCTTGGGCCACGGCCTACGAGCAGTACTTC,CATSPPWATAYEQYF